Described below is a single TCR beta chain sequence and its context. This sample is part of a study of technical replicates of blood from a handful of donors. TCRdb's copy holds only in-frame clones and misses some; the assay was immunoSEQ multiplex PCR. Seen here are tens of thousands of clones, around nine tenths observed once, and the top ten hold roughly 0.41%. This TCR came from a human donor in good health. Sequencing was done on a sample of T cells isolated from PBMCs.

CDR3 sequence (DNA): TGTGCCAGCGGCTCCGGGACAGTGAACACTGAAGCTTTCTTT. Translated, it gives CASGSGTVNTEAFF. The chain has TRBV7-9 and TRBJ1-1; TRBD1 agrees at 7 bases. Trimming at V came to 8 bases and at J to 0 bases, leaving 6 bases not matched to a gene. This CDR3 has 14 amino acids. CDR1 is SEHNR, CDR2 FQNEAQ, per germline (reference sequence).